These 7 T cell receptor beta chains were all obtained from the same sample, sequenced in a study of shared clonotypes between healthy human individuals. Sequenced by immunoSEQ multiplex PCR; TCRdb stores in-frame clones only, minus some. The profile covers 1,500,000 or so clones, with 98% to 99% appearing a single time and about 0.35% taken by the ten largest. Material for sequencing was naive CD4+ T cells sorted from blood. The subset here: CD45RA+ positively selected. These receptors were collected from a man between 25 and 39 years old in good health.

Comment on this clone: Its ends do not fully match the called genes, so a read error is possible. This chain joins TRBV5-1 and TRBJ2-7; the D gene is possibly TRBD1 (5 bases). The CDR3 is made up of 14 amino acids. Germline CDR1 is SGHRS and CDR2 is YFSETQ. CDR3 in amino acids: CASSGAFLSFEQYF. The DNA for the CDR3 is TGCGCCAGCAGCGGGGCCTTCCTGTCCTTCGAGCAGTACTTC.

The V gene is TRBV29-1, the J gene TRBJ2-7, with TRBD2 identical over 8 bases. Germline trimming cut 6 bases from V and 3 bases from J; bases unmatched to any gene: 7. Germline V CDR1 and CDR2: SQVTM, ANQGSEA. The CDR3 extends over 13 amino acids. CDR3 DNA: TGCAGCGTAGCCGGGACTAGTATCTACGAGCAGTACTTC. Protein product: CSVAGTSIYEQYF.

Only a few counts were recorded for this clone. CDR3 sequence: CASKWRVLWEQYF. The CDR3 DNA reads TGTGCCAGCAAATGGAGGGTGTTGTGGGAGCAGTACTTC. The rearrangement uses TRBV2 and TRBJ2-7, with D perhaps TRBD2 (6 bases). The germline CDR1 and CDR2 sequences are SNHLY and FYNNEI. This CDR3 is 13 amino acids long. Trimming cost V 7 bases and J 7 bases, with 17 bases left between them.

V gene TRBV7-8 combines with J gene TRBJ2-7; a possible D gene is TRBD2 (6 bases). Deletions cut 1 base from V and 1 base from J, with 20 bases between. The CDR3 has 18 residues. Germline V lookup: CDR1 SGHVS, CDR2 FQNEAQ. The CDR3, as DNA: TGTGCCAGCAGCTTAGTGTCTGGCGGGACCCCTCTGTCCTACGAGCAGTACTTC. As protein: CASSLVSGGTPLSYEQYF. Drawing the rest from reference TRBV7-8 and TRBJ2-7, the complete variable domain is GAGVSQSPRYKVAKRGQDVALRCDPISGHVSLFWYQQALGQGPEFLTYFQNEAQLDKSGLPSDRFFAERPEGSVSTLKIQRTQQEDSAVYLCASSLVSGGTPLSYEQYFGPGTRLTVT.

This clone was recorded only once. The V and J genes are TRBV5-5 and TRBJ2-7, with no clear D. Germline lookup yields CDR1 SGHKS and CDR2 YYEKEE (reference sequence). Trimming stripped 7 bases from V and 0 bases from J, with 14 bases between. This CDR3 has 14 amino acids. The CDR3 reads CASASLSTSYEQYF. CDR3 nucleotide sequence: TGTGCCAGCGCCTCCCTATCCACCTCCTACGAGCAGTACTTC. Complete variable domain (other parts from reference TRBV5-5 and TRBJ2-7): DAGVTQSPTHLIKTRGQQVTLRCSPISGHKSVSWYQQVLGQGPQFIFQYYEKEERGRGNFPDRFSARQFPNYSSELNVNALLLGDSALYLCASASLSTSYEQYFGPGTRLTVT.

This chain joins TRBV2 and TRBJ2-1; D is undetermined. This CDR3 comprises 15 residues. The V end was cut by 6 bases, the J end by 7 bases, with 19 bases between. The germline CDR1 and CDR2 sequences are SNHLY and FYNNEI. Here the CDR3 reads CASSPTPQVGNEQFF. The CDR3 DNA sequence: TGTGCCAGCAGCCCGACACCCCAGGTGGGAAATGAGCAGTTCTTC.

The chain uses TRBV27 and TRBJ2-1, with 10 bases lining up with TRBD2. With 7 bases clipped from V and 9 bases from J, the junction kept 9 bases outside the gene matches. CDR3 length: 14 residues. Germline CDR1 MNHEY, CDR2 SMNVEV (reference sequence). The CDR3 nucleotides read TGTGCCAGCAACGGGCTAGCGGGAGTGGCTGAGCAGTTCTTC. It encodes CASNGLAGVAEQFF.